Described below is a single T cell receptor beta chain sequence and its context. As yet, its antigen is unknown. This specimen belongs to a study of PD-1 blockade in classical Hodgkin lymphoma. About the research overall: Patients were infused with nivolumab 3 mg/kg every 2 weeks. Study-level results: Unlike CD8+ TCR diversity, which did not rise significantly by C4D1, CD4+ TCR diversity did. The diversity seen at baseline in complete responders resembled that of newly diagnosed patients.

The CDR3 sequence is 12 residues long. The V end lost 7 bases, the J end lost 2 bases, and 8 bases lay between the germline ends. Germline V gene sequence: CDR1 SEHNR, CDR2 FQNEAQ (reference sequence). Method: immunoSEQ multiplex PCR; TCRdb's copy keeps in-frame clones and lacks some. The sample carries about 11,000 clones, approximately 75% recorded once. Every patient was affected by relapse after autologous stem cell transplantation, while exposure to brentuximab vedotin was not uniform. The TCR was taken from a human donor with classical Hodgkin lymphoma. This sample comprised peripheral blood mononuclear cells (PBMCs), obtained at baseline. This sequence joins TRBV7-9 and TRBJ2-5; no definite D call. CDR3 sequence reads: CASNRPQETQYF. The CDR3, as DNA: TGTGCCAGCAATCGGCCTCAAGAGACCCAGTACTTC.